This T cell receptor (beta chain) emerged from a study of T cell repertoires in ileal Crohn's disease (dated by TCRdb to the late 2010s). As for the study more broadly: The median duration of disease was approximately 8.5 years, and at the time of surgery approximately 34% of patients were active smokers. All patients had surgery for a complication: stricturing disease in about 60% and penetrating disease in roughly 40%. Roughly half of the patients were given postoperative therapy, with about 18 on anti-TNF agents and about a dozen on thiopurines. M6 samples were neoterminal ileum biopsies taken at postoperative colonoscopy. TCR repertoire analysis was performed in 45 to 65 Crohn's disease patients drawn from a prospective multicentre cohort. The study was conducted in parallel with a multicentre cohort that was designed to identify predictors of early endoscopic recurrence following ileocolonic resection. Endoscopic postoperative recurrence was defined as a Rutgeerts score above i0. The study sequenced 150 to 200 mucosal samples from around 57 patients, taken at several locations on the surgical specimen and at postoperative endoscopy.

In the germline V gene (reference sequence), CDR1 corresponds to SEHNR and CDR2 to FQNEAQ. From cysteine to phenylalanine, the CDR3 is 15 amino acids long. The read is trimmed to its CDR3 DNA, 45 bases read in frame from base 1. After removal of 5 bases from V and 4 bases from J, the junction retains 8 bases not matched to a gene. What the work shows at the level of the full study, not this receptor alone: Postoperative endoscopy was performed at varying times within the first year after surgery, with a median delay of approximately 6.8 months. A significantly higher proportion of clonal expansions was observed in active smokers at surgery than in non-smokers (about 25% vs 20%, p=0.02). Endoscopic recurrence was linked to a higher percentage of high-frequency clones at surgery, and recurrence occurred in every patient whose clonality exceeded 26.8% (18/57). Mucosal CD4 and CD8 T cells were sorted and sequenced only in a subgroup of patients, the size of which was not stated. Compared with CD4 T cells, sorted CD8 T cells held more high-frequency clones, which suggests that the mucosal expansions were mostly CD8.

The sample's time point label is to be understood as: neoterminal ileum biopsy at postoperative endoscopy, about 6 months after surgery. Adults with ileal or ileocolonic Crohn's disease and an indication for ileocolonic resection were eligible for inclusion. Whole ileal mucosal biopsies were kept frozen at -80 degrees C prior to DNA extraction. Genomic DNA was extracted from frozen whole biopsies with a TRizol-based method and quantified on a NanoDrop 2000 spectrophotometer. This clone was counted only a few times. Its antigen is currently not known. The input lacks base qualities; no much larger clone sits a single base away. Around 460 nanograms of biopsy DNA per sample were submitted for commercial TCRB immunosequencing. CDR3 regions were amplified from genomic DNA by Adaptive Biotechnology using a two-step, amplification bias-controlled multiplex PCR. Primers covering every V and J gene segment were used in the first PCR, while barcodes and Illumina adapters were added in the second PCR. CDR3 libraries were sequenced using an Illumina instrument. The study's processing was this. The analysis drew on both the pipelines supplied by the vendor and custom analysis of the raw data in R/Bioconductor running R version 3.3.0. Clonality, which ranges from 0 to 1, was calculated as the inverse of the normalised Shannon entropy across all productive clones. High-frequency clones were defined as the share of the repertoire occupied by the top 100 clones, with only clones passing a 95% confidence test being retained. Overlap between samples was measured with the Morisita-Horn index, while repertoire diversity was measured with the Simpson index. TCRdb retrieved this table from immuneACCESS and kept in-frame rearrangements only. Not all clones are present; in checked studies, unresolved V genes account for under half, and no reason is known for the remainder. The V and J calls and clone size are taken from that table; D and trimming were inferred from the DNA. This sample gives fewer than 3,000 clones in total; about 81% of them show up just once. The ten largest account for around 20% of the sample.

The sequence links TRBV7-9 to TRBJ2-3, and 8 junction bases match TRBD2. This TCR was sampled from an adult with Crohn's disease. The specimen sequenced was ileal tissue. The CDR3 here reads CASSEIAGGADTQYF. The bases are TGTGCCAGCAGCGAAATCGCGGGAGGAGCAGATACGCAGTATTTT.